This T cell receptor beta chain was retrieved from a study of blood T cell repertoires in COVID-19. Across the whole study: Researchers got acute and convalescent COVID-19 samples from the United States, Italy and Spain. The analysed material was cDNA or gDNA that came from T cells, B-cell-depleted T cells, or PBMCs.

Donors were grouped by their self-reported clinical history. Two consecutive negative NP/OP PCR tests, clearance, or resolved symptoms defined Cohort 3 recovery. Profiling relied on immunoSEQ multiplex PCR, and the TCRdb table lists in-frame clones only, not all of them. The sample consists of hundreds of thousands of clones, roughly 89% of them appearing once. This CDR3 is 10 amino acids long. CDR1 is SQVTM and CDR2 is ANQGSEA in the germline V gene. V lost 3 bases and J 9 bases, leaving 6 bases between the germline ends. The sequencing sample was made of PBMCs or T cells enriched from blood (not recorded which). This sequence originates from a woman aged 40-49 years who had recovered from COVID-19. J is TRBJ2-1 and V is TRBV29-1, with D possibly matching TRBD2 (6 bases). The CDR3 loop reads CSVEGGEQFF. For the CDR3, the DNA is TGCAGCGTTGAGGGGGGTGAGCAGTTCTTC.